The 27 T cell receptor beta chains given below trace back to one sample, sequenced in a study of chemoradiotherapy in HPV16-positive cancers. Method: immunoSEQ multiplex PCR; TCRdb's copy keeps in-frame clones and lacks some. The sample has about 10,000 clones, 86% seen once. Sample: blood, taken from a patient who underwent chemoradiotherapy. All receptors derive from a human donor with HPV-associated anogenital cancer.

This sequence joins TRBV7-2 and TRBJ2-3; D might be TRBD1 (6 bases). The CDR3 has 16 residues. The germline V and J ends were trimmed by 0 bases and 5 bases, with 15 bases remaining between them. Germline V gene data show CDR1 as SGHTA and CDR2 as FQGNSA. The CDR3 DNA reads TGTGCCAGCAGCTTAGCGTTAACAGGGTCCAAAGATACGCAGTATTTT. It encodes CASSLALTGSKDTQYF.

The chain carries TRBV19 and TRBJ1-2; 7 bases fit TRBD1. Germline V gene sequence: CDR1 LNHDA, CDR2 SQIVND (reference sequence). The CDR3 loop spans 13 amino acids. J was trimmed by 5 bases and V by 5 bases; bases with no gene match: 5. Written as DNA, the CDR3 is TGTGCCAGTAGTCCTGGGACAGCTTATGGCTACACCTTC. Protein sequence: CASSPGTAYGYTF.

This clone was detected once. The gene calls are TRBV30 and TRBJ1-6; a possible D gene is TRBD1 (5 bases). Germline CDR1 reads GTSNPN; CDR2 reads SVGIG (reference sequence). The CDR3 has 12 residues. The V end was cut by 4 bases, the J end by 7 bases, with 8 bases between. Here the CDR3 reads CAWNDRNSPLHF. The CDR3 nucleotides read TGTGCCTGGAATGACAGAAATTCACCCCTCCACTTT.

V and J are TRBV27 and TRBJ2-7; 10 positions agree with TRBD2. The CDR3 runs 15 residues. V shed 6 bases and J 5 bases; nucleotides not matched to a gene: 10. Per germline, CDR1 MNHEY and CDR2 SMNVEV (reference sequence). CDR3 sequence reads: CASSLLAGGGHEQYF. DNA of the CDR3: TGTGCCAGCAGCCTTTTAGCGGGGGGAGGCCACGAGCAGTACTTC.

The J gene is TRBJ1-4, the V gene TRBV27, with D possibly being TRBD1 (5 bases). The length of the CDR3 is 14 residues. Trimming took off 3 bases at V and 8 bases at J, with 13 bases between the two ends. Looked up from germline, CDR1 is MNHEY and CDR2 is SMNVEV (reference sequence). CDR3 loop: CASSLWGVGEKLFF. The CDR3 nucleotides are TGTGCCAGCAGTTTGTGGGGGGTCGGAGAAAAACTGTTTTTT.

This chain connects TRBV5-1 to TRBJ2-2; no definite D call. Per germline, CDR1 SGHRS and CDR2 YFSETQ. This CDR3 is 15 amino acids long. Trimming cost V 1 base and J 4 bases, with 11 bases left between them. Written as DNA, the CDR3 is TGCGCCAGCAGCTTGTACGAGGAGCGCACCGGGGAGCTGTTTTTT. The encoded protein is CASSLYEERTGELFF.

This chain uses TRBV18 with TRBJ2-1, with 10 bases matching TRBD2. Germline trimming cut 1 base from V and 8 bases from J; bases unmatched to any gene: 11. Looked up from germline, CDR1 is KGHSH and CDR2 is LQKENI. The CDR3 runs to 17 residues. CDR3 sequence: CASSPRERGGRNDEQFF. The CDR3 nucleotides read TGTGCCAGCTCACCACGGGAGCGGGGGGGCCGAAATGATGAGCAGTTCTTC.

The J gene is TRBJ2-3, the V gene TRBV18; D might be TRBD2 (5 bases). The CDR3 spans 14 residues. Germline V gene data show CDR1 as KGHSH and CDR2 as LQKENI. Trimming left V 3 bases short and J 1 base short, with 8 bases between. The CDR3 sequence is CASSPSGGTDTQYF. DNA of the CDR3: TGTGCCAGCTCACCGTCCGGGGGCACAGATACGCAGTATTTT.

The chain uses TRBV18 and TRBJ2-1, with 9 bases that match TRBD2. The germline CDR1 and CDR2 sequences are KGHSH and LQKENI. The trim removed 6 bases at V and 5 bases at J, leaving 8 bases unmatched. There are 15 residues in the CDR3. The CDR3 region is CASSTRPSGDNEQFF. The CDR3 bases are TGTGCCAGCTCGACCAGGCCTAGCGGGGACAATGAGCAGTTCTTC.

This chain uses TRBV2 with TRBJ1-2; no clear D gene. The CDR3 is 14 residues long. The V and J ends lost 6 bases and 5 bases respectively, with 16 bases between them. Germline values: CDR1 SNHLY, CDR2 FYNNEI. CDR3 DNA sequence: TGTGCCAGCAGCGATCAGAATTATGGATATGGCTACACCTTC. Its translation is CASSDQNYGYGYTF.

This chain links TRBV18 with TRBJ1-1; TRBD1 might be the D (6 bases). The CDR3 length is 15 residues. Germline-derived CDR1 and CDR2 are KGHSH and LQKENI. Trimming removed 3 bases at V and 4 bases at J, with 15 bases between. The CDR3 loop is CASSPDQGRVTEAFF. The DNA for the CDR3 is TGTGCCAGCTCACCCGACCAGGGGCGGGTCACTGAAGCTTTCTTT. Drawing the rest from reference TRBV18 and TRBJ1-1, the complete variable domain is NAGVMQNPRHLVRRRGQEARLRCSPMKGHSHVYWYRQLPEEGLKFMVYLQKENIIDESGMPKERFSAEFPKEGPSILRIQQVVRGDSAAYFCASSPDQGRVTEAFFGQGTRLTVV.

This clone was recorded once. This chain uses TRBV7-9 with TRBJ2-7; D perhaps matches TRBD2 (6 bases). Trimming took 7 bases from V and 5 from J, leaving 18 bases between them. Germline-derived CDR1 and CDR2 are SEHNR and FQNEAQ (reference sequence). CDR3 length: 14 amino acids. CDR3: CASTPAGRFHEQYF. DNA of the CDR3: TGTGCCAGCACCCCAGCGGGCAGGTTCCACGAGCAGTACTTC.

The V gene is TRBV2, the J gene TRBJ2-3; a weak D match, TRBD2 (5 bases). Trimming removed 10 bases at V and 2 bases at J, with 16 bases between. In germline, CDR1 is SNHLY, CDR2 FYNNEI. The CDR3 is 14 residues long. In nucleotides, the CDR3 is TGTGCCAACGCTAGGAGGCAGAACACAGATACGCAGTATTTT. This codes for CANARRQNTDTQYF.

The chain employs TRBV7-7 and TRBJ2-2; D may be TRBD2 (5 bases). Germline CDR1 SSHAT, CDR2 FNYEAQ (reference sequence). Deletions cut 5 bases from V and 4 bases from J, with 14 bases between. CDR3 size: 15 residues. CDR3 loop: CASSLGLAGTGELFF. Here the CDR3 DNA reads TGTGCCAGCAGCCTCGGGCTCGCGGGCACCGGGGAGCTGTTTTTT. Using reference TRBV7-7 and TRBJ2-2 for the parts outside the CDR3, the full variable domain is GAGVSQSPRYKVTKRGQDVTLRCDPISSHATLYWYQQALGQGPEFLTYFNYEAQPDKSGLPSDRFSAERPEGSISTLTIQRTEQRDSAMYRCASSLGLAGTGELFFGEGSRLTVL.

CDR3 protein: CASIQGAGTEAFF. The CDR3, as DNA: TGTGCCAGCATACAGGGGGCCGGCACTGAAGCTTTCTTT. The V call is TRBV2, the J call TRBJ1-1; TRBD1 matches 9 bases. The junction had 4 bases not matched to a gene; V was cut back by 7 bases and J by 4 bases. CDR3 size: 13 residues. Germline-derived CDR1 and CDR2 are SNHLY and FYNNEI.

The CDR3 reads CATSGTGAYGYTF. The CDR3 bases are TGTGCCACCAGCGGAACAGGGGCCTATGGCTACACCTTC. The rearrangement joins TRBV15 to TRBJ1-2, with 7 bases fitting TRBD1. The V gene's germline CDR1 is LNHNV and CDR2 YYDKDF (reference sequence). This CDR3 has 13 amino acids. The trim removed 5 bases at V and 4 bases at J, leaving 4 bases unmatched.

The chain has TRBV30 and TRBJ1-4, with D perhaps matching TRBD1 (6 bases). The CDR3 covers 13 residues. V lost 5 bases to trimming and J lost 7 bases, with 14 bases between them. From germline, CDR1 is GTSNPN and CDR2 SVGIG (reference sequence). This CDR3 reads CAWALTGSEKLFF. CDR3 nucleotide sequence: TGTGCCTGGGCCCTTACAGGGTCTGAAAAACTGTTTTTT.

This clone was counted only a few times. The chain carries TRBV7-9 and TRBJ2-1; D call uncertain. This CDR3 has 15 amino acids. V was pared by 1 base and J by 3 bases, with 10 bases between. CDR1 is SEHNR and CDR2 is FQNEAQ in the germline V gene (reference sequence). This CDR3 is CASSLEGGGYNEQFF. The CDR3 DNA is TGTGCCAGCAGCTTAGAGGGCGGCGGCTACAATGAGCAGTTCTTC.

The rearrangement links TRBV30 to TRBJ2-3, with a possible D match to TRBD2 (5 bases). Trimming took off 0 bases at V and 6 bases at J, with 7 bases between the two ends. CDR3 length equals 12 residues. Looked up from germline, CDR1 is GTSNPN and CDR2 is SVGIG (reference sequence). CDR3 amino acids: CAWSVRGDTQYF. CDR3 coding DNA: TGTGCCTGGAGTGTACGAGGGGATACGCAGTATTTT.

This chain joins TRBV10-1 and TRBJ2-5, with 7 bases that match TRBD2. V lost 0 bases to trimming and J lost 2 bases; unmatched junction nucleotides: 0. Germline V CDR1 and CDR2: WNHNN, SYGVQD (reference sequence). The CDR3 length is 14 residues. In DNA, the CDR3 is TGCGCCAGCAGTGAGTCGGGGGGGCAAGAGACCCAGTACTTC. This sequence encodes CASSESGGQETQYF.

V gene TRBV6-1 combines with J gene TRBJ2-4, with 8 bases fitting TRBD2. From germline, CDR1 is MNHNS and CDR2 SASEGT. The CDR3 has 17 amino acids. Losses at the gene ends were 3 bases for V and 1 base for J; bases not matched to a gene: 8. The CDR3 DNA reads TGTGCCAGCAGTGACGGGGGGGCGTTTGGCGCCAAAAACATTCAGTACTTC. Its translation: CASSDGGAFGAKNIQYF.

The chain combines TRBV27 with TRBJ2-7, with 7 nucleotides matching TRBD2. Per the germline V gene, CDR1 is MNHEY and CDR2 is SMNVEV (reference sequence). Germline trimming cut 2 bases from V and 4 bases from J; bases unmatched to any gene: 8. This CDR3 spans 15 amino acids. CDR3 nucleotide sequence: TGTGCCAGCAGTTTACGGACTAGAGCGAGGTACGAGCAGTACTTC. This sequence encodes CASSLRTRARYEQYF.

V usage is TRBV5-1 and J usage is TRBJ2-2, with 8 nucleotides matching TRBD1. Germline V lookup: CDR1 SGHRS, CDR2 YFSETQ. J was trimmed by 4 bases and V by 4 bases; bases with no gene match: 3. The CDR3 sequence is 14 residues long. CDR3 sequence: CASSQGASTGELFF. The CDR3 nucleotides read TGCGCCAGCAGCCAGGGGGCCAGCACCGGGGAGCTGTTTTTT.

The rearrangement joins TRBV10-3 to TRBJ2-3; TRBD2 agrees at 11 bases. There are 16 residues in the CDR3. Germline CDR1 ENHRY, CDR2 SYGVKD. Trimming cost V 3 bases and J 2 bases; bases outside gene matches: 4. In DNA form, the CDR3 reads TGTGCCATCAGTGAAGGTAGCGGGGGGGCCACAGATACGCAGTATTTT. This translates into CAISEGSGGATDTQYF.

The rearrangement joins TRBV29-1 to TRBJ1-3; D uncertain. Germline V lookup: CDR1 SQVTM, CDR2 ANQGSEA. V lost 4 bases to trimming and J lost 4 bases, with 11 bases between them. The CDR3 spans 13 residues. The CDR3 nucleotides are TGCAGCGTTGGTGGCGGTGTCGGAAACACCATATATTTT. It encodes CSVGGGVGNTIYF.

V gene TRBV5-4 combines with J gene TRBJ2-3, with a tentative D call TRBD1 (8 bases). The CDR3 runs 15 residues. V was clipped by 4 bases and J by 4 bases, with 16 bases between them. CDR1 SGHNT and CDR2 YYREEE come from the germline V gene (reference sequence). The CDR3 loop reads CASSPRQGRADTQYF. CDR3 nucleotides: TGTGCCAGCAGCCCTAGACAGGGGAGGGCAGATACGCAGTATTTT.

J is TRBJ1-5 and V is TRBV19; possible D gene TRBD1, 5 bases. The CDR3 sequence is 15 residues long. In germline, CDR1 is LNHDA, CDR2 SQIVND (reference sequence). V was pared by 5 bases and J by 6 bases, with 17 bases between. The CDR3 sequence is CASSPETVSSQPQHF. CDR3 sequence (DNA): TGTGCCAGTAGTCCCGAGACAGTCTCCAGTCAGCCCCAGCATTTT.